The present entry profiles one T cell receptor (beta chain) with its context. Antigen unknown. The data belong to a study of cytomegalovirus exposure and HLA in healthy donors. Trimming removed 6 bases at V and 4 bases at J, with 7 bases between. The length of the CDR3 is 12 residues. Germline CDR1 and CDR2: MNHEY and SVGAGI. The PCR had 60 Vbeta and 13 Jbeta primers. As handled by the study authors: Later, an analysis found about 77 million unique TCR beta chains, and approximately 10 million of these were shared. Produced via immunoSEQ multiplex PCR; TCRdb's table is partial and in-frame only. V and J calls plus clone size are reproduced from that table; the DNA served to infer D and trimming. The sample spans about 53,000 clones; the ten largest clones claim roughly 12%. General study results and limits: TCR beta sequences reportedly predicted most subjects' HLA-A and HLA-B alleles accurately. A missense DCLRE1C variant was associated with V- and J-gene trimming of TCR beta chains in a later analysis, and an independent cohort replicated the association.

This sequence originates from a man between 18 and 35 years old in good health and CMV-seropositive. This sequence joins TRBV6-5 and TRBJ1-5; possibly TRBD1 for D (6 bases). Source material: PBMCs. The DNA of the CDR3 is TGTGCCAGCAGGGACAGAAATCAGCCCCAGCATTTT. It yields the protein CASRDRNQPQHF.